This T cell receptor beta chain was sequenced during a study of CD8+ T cells in alopecia areata. Findings and caveats of the study: For patients receiving tofacitinib, scalp clonality and expanded CD8+ clones among the top 100 significantly decreased.

V was cut by 3 bases and J by 0 bases, with 21 bases left in between. This CDR3 has 18 residues. Germline V CDR1 and CDR2: MNHEY, SMNVEV (reference sequence). With regard to this clone: Its antigen is not known.

TCR sequencing used cDNA made by reverse transcription of extracted RNA. The table came from immunoSEQ multiplex PCR; TCRdb's copy has only in-frame clones and leaves some out. The sample includes around 100,000 clones, under 90% of them seen just once. Treatment defined: oral pan-JAK inhibitor, 5-10 mg twice daily. This sequence joins TRBV27 and TRBJ2-7; tentative D call: TRBD2 (5 bases). Sample: CD8+ T cells sorted from blood, taken at approximately week 34, from a patient treated with tofacitinib. The origin of this receptor is a human donor with alopecia areata. The CDR3 DNA follows: TGTGCCAGCAGTTTTGTCACTCTCGACGGGGTAAGCTCCTACGAGCAGTACTTC. Its translation is CASSFVTLDGVSSYEQYF.